The source of this T cell receptor (beta chain) is a study of technical replicates of blood from a few donors. The assay was immunoSEQ multiplex PCR, and TCRdb's table has in-frame clones only and misses some. The profile covers about 61,000 clones, with around 87% appearing a single time and around 5.2% taken by the ten largest. The V gene's germline CDR1 is SNHLY and CDR2 FYNNEI. The CDR3 is made up of 12 amino acids. V was trimmed by 1 base and J by 12 bases, leaving 10 bases between them. The clonotype comes from a human donor in good health. Some clones in this sample may be carry-over from other donors' samples. This chain uses TRBV2 with TRBJ1-5; tentative D call: TRBD1 (5 bases). The specimen was PBMCs. CDR3 amino acids: CASSEGAGVQHF. The CDR3 nucleotides are TGTGCCAGCAGTGAAGGGGCGGGGGTCCAGCATTTT.